The subject of this entry is one TCR beta chain. In this sample, this clone turned up once. Its antigen specificity is not known. Per-nucleotide qualities are absent, and no much larger clonotype sits a single base away. These data originate in a study of cytotoxic CD8 clonotypes in ibrutinib-treated CLL (dated by TCRdb to the early 2020s). For the study in its entirety: The cohort included more than 14 treatment-naive and approximately twelve relapsed/refractory patients; about 18 were IGHV unmutated. Cryopreserved peripheral blood mononuclear cells were collected at three points: before therapy, at response, and at either sustained remission or disease progression. Every sample from remission and from progressive disease was obtained while the patients were still on ibrutinib. The response samples were drawn at a median of 12 months into treatment, with a range of roughly 6 to 40 months. Longitudinal samples were obtainable from about 30% of the roughly 86 participants in the trial. Responses were partial in some 24 patients and complete in 2; after median about 68 months follow-up, some 15 stayed in remission and approximately twelve progressed. An average of around 260,000 productive templates and tens of thousands of productive rearrangements was obtained per sample. General findings and caveats noted by the study authors: Clonality increased at ibrutinib response, stayed stable in sustained remission, and fell back toward baseline at progression. Baseline clonality was found to be higher than that of age-matched healthy donors and was strongly correlated with circulating CD8+ T-cell counts. Sampling times were not matched between patients in sustained remission and patients whose disease was progressing, and lymph node repertoires were not examined. Public clonotypes were found to be uncommon and were observed to contract or remain stable during treatment; the increase in clonality was shown to reflect expansion of private clonotypes at ibrutinib response.

The sample's time point label is to be understood as: approximately eleven months on ibrutinib. For TCR beta library preparation, around 2.2 micrograms of genomic DNA was extracted from cryopreserved PBMCs. Longitudinal blood samples from CLL patients receiving ibrutinib monotherapy were subjected to high-throughput TCR beta sequencing. The patients were enrolled in a single-center, open-label phase 2 trial of ibrutinib monotherapy. A MiSeq instrument was used for deep resolution sequencing, which targeted depths ranging from 1 in 1 million up to 1 in 200,000 T cells, with coverage averaging 10x for each clonotype. TCR beta libraries were generated with the immunoSEQ hsTCRB Kit. Under the source paper's analysis protocol: ImmunoSEQ Data Assistant and ImmunoSEQ Analyzer were used for data analysis, and V, D and J genes were assigned according to IMGT definitions. Clonality, which ranges from 0 to 1, was calculated as one minus the normalized Shannon entropy of productive rearrangement frequencies. Only overrepresented clonotypes making up at least 0.05% of the repertoire of each patient were included in the public clonotype analysis. Some 14 age-matched healthy donor repertoires from immuneACCESS served as clonality controls. TCRdb took this table from immuneACCESS and kept in-frame rearrangements with V and J called. Such tables lack part of the clones; where checked against another copy, unresolved V genes explain under half of the gap, and the rest is unexplained. V, J and clone size are taken as reported in that table, and D and trimming were inferred from the DNA itself. A total of roughly 130,000 clones appear in this sample, over 60% of them only once. The ten largest clones take up about 13% of the sample.

Including cysteine and phenylalanine, the CDR3 has 16 amino acids. The only DNA kept is the CDR3, 48 bases in frame from the first base. A distance of 15 bases separates the germline ends of V and J, which lose 5 bases and 0 bases respectively. CDR1 and CDR2 (SEHNR, FQNEAQ) derive from the germline V gene (reference sequence). The chain was built from TRBV7-9 and TRBJ2-3; the D region possibly corresponds to TRBD1 (6 bases align). Material: PBMCs, obtained after 12 months of ibrutinib treatment. The TCR originated in a human donor with chronic lymphocytic leukemia. Read as DNA, the sequence is TGTGCCAGCAGCGCAGGGACAACCACTAGCACAGATACGCAGTATTTT. It is translated as CASSAGTTTSTDTQYF.